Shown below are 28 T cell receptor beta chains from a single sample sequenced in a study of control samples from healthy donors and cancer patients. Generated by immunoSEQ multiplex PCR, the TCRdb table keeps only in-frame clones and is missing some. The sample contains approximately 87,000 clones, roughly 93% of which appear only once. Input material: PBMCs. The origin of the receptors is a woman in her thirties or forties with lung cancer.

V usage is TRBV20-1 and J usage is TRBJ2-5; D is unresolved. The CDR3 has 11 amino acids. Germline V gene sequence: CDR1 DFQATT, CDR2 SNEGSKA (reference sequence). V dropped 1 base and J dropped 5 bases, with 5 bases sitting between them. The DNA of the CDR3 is TGCAGTGCTAGAGGTGGTGAGACCCAGTACTTC. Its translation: CSARGGETQYF.

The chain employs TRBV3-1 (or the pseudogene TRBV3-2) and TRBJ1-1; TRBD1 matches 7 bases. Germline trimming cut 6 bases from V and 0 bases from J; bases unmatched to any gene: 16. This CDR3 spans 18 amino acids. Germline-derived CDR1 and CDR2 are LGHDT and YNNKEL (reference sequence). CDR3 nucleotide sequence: TGTGCCAGCAGTCAGGTATTAGACAGGGTCCGCATGAACACTGAAGCTTTCTTT. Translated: CASSQVLDRVRMNTEAFF.

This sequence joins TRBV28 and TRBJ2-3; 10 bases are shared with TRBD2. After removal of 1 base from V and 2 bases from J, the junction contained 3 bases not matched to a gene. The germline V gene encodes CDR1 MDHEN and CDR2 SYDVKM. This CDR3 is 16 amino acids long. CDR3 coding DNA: TGTGCCAGCAGTTTATACCTAGCGGGGGTCACAGATACGCAGTATTTT. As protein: CASSLYLAGVTDTQYF.

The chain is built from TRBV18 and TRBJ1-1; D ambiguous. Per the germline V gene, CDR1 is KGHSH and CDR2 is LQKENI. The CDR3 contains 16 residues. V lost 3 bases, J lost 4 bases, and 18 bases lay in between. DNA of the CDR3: TGTGCCAGCTCACCTCTCGGTCGAGGGTTGGTCACTGAAGCTTTCTTT. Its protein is CASSPLGRGLVTEAFF.

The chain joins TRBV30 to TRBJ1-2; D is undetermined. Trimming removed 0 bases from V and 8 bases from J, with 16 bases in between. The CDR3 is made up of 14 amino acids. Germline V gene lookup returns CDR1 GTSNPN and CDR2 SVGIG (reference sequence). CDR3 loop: CAWSVEPDAVGYTF. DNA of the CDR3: TGTGCCTGGAGTGTCGAACCGGACGCCGTCGGCTACACCTTC.

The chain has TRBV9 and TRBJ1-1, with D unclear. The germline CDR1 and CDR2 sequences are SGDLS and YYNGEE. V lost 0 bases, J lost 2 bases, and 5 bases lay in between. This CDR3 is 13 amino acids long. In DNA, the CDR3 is TGTGCCAGCAGCGTAGAGACAAACACTGAAGCTTTCTTT. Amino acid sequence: CASSVETNTEAFF.

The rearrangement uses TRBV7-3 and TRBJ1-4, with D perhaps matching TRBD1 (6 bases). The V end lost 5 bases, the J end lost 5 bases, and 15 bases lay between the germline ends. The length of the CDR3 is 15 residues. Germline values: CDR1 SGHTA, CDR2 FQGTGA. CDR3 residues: CASSKGGSPNEKLFF. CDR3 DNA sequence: TGTGCCAGCAGCAAGGGGGGCAGCCCAAATGAAAAACTGTTTTTT.

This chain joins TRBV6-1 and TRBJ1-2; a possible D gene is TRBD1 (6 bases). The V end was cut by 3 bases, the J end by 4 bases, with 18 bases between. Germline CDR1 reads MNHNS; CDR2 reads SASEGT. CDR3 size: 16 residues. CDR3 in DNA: TGTGCCAGCAGTGACAGGGGACTATCTAGTAGCTATGGCTACACCTTC. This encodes CASSDRGLSSSYGYTF.

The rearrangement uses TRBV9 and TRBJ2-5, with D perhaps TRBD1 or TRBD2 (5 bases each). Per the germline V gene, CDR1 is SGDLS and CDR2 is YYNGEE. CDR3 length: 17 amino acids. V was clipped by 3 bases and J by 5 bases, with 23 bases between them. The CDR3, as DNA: TGTGCCAGCAGCGCCTACGAGGGGCAGACCCTAGGGGAGACCCAGTACTTC. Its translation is CASSAYEGQTLGETQYF.

CDR3 sequence: CASSQAGNQPQHF. CDR3 DNA: TGTGCCAGCAGCCAAGCCGGGAATCAGCCCCAGCATTTT. This chain joins TRBV3-1 (or the pseudogene TRBV3-2) and TRBJ1-5; no clear D. Germline V lookup: CDR1 LGHDT, CDR2 YNNKEL (reference sequence). The CDR3 contains 13 residues. V was shortened by 1 base and J by 4 bases, with 5 bases between the two germline ends.

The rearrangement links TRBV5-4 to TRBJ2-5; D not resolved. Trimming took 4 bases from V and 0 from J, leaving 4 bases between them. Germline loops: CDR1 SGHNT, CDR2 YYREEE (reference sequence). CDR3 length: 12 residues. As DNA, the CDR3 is TGTGCCAGCAGCGGAGACCAAGAGACCCAGTACTTC. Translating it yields CASSGDQETQYF.

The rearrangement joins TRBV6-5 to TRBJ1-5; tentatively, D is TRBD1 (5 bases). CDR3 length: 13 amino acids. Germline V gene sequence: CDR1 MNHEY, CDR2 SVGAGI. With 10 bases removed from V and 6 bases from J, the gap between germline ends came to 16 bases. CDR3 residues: CATLVGARQPQHF. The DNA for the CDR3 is TGTGCCACCCTAGTAGGGGCACGTCAGCCCCAGCATTTT.

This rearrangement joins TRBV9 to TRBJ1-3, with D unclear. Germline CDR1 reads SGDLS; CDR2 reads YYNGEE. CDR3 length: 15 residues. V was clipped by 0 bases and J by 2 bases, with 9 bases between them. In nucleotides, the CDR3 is TGTGCCAGCAGCGTAGGTGGCGGGACTGGAAACACCATATATTTT. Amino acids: CASSVGGGTGNTIYF.

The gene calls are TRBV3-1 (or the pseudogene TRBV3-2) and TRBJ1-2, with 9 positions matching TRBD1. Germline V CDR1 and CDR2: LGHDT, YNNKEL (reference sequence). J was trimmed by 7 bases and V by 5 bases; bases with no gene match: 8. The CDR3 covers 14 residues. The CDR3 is CASSFPGQGGGYTF. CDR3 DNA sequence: TGTGCCAGCAGCTTCCCGGGACAGGGAGGTGGCTACACCTTC.

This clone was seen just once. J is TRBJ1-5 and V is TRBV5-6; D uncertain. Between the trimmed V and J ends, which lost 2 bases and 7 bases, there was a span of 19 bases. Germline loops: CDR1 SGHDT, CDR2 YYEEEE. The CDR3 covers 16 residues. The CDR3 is CASSFSGRPPSQPQHF. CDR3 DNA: TGTGCCAGCAGCTTTTCAGGCAGGCCTCCTTCCCAGCCCCAGCATTTT.

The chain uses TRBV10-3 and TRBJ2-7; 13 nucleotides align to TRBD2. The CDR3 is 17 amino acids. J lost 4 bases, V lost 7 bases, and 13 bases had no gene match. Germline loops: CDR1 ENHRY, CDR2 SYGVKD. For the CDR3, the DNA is TGTGCCATCAAAACTGTCAGGACTAGCGGGGGAGATTACGAGCAGTACTTC. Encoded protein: CAIKTVRTSGGDYEQYF.

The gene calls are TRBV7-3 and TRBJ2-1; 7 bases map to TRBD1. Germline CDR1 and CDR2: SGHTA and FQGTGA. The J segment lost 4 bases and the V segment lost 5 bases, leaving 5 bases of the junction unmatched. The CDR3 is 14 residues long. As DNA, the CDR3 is TGTGCCAGCAGCCCGGGACAGATGTACAATGAGCAGTTCTTC. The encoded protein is CASSPGQMYNEQFF.

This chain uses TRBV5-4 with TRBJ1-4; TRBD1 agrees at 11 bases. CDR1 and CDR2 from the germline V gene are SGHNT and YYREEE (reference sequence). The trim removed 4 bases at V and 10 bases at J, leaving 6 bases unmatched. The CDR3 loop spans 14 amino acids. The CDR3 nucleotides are TGTGCCAGCAGCCCCGGACAGGGGGCAGGAAAACTGTTTTTT. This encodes CASSPGQGAGKLFF.

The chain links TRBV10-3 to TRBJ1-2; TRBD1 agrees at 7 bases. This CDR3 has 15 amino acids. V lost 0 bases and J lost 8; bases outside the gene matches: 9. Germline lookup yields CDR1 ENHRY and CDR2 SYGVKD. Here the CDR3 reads CAISESMGTAQGYTF. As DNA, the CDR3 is TGTGCCATCAGTGAGTCAATGGGGACAGCCCAAGGCTACACCTTC.

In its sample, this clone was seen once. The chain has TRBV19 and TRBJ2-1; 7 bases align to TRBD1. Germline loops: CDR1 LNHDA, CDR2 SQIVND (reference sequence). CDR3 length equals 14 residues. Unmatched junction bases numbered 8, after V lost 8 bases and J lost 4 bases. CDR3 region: CASQPRGSYNEQFF. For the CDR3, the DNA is TGTGCCAGTCAACCCAGGGGGTCGTACAATGAGCAGTTCTTC.

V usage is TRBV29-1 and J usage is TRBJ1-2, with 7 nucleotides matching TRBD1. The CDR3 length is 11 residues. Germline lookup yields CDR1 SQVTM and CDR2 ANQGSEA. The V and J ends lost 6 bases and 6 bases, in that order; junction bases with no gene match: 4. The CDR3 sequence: CSVRDSDGYTF. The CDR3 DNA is TGCAGCGTCAGGGACAGCGATGGCTACACCTTC.

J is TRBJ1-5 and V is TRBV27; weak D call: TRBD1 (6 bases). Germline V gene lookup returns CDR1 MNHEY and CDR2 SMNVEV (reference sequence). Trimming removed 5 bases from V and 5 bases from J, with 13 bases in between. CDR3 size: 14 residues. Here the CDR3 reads CASSLQGLDQPQHF. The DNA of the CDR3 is TGTGCCAGCAGTCTACAGGGACTGGATCAGCCCCAGCATTTT.

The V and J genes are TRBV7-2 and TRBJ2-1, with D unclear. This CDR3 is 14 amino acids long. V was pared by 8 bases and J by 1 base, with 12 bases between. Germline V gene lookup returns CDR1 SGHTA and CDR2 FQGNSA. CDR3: CASRQGGSYNEQFF. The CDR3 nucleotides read TGTGCCAGCCGTCAAGGTGGGTCCTACAATGAGCAGTTCTTC.

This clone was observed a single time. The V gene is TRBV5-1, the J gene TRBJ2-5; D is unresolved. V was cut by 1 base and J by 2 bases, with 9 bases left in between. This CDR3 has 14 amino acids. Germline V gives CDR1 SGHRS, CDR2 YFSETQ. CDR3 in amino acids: CASSLTNSQETQYF. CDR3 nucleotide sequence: TGCGCCAGCAGCTTGACTAATTCGCAAGAGACCCAGTACTTC.

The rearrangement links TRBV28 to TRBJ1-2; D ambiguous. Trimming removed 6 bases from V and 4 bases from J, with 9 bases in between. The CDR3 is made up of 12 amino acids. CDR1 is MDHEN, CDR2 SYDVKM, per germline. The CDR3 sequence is CASSPRTYGYTF. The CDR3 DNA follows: TGTGCCAGCAGCCCAAGAACCTATGGCTACACCTTC.

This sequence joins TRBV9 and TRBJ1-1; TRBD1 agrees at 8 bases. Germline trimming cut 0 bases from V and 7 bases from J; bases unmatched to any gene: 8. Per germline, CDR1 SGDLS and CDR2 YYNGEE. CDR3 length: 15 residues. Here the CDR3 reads CASSVEVTGADEAFF. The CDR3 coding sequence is TGTGCCAGCAGCGTAGAGGTGACAGGGGCCGATGAAGCTTTCTTT.

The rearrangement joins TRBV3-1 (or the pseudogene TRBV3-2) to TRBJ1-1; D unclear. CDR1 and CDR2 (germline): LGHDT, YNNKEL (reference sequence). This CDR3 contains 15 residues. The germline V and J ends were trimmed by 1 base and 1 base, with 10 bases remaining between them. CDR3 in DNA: TGTGCCAGCAGCCAAGTTTTCGCCGGGAACACTGAAGCTTTCTTT. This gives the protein CASSQVFAGNTEAFF.

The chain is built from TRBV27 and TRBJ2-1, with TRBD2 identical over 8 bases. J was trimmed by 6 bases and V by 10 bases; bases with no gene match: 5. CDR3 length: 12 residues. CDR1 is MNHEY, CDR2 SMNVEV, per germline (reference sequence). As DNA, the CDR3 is TGTGCCACCACAGGGACTAGCAATGAGCAGTTCTTC. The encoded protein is CATTGTSNEQFF.